Each of the 22 T cell receptor beta chains below was sequenced from the same sample in a study of identical twins. TCRdb independently ran MiXCR on the 5' RACE reads; one entry per CDR3 protein. The sample includes approximately 490,000 distinct CDR3 sequences, 20% to 25% seen only once; the top ten take around 0.5%. These data also formed part of another study, on yellow fever vaccine responses in identical twins.

Sequencing was performed on CD4+ T cells sorted from blood. The receptors shown here come from a woman under 30 in good health.

This chain links TRBV5-1 with TRBJ2-6; D uncertain. Trimming stripped 4 bases from V and 1 base from J, with 9 bases between. CDR1 is SGHRS, CDR2 YFSETQ, per germline. This CDR3 has 15 residues. For the CDR3, the DNA is TGCGCCAGCAGCCCATTTAATTCTGGGGCCAACGTCCTGACTTTC. Translation gives CASSPFNSGANVLTF.

The chain employs TRBV7-2 and TRBJ2-1; perhaps TRBD1 as D (7 bases). The CDR3 is 15 amino acids. CDR1 is SGHTA and CDR2 is FQGNSA in the germline V gene. Trimming cost V 2 bases and J 7 bases, with 15 bases left between them. The CDR3, as DNA: TGTGCCAGCAGCTTACTGGTGTCAGGGGGGAATGAGCAGTTCTTC. Translation gives CASSLLVSGGNEQFF.

The V call is TRBV5-1, the J call TRBJ2-1; 8 nucleotides agree with TRBD2. The ends lost 1 base at V and 5 bases at J; junction bases unmatched: 8. Germline V CDR1 and CDR2: SGHRS, YFSETQ. The CDR3 is 16 amino acids. CDR3 sequence (DNA): TGCGCCAGCAGCTTGATAAGCGGGAGTACACACAATGAGCAGTTCTTC. Its protein product is CASSLISGSTHNEQFF.

This clonotype was counted a few times. This chain joins TRBV5-5 and TRBJ2-3; 13 nucleotides match TRBD2. Germline assignment: CDR1 SGHKS and CDR2 YYEKEE (reference sequence). The junction had 2 bases not matched to a gene; V was cut back by 4 bases and J by 3 bases. CDR3 size: 15 residues. The CDR3 nucleotides read TGTGCCAGCAGCGAGGGACTAGCGGGGACAGATACGCAGTATTTT. Its protein is CASSEGLAGTDTQYF.

This clonotype was seen a few times. The chain employs TRBV3-1 and TRBJ2-1; no reliable D call. The V and J ends lost 4 bases and 0 bases respectively, with 13 bases between them. The germline V gene encodes CDR1 LGHDT and CDR2 YNNKEL (reference sequence). CDR3 length: 16 residues. The CDR3 region is CASSPRTFLSYNEQFF. The CDR3 nucleotides are TGTGCCAGCAGCCCGAGAACATTCCTCTCCTACAATGAGCAGTTCTTC.

The genes are TRBV20-1 and TRBJ2-4; D perhaps matches TRBD1 (5 bases). Deletions cut 3 bases from V and 4 bases from J, with 16 bases between. Germline-derived CDR1 and CDR2 are DFQATT and SNEGSKA (reference sequence). The CDR3 covers 15 residues. CDR3 sequence: CSASRVTPAKNIQYF. CDR3 DNA: TGCAGTGCTAGCAGGGTCACCCCGGCTAAAAACATTCAGTACTTC.

This clonotype has only a few counts. The rearrangement links TRBV20-1 to TRBJ2-4; 7 bases agree with TRBD2. Germline V gives CDR1 DFQATT, CDR2 SNEGSKA (reference sequence). The CDR3 spans 13 residues. Unmatched junction bases numbered 3, after V lost 1 base and J lost 6 bases. CDR3 nucleotides: TGCAGTGCTAGAGTGGGGGGGACAAACATTCAGTACTTC. This sequence encodes CSARVGGTNIQYF.

The chain links TRBV6-2 or TRBV6-3 to TRBJ1-2; the match to TRBD1 covers 9 bases. Trimming cost V 8 bases and J 6 bases; bases outside gene matches: 4. CDR3 length: 12 amino acids. Germline CDR1 is MNHEY and CDR2 is SVGEGT. The CDR3 sequence: CASRTGVHGYTF. CDR3 DNA sequence: TGTGCCAGCCGGACAGGGGTCCATGGCTACACCTTC.

The chain recombines TRBV24-1 with TRBJ2-2; D uncertain. There are 14 residues in the CDR3. Looked up from germline, CDR1 is KGHDR and CDR2 is SFDVKD. V lost 4 bases to trimming and J lost 7 bases, with 12 bases between them. The CDR3 DNA reads as TGTGCCACCAGTGAAACGCCAACGATCGGGGAGCTGTTTTTT. Amino acids: CATSETPTIGELFF.

CDR3 DNA sequence: TGTGCCAGCAGTCCAAGAAAAGGAACCGGGACGTACGAGCAGTACGTC. It codes for CASSPRKGTGTYEQYV. The genes are TRBV28 and TRBJ2-7; D might be TRBD1 or TRBD2, each matching 5 bases. The CDR3 is made up of 16 amino acids. CDR1 MDHEN and CDR2 SYDVKM come from the germline V gene. Between the trimmed V and J ends, which lost 5 bases and 4 bases, there was a span of 21 bases.

This clonotype has a handful of counts. The chain uses TRBV7-7 and TRBJ2-2; D might be TRBD1 (6 bases). The CDR3 extends over 16 amino acids. In germline, CDR1 is SSHAT, CDR2 FNYEAQ (reference sequence). The V gene lost 2 bases and the J gene lost 0 bases, with 10 bases spanning the gap. The CDR3 region is CASSLMGAANTGELFF. CDR3 coding DNA: TGTGCCAGCAGCTTAATGGGGGCCGCGAACACCGGGGAGCTGTTTTTT.

This clonotype was recorded at least ten times. The chain uses TRBV12-3 or TRBV12-4 and TRBJ2-7, with D maybe TRBD2 (5 bases). V dropped 6 bases and J dropped 1 base, with 10 bases sitting between them. The CDR3 consists of 13 residues. Here the CDR3 DNA reads TGTGCCAGCAGCAGAGAGCGGTCCTACGAGCAGTACTTC. This encodes CASSRERSYEQYF.

This clonotype was observed a handful of times. V is TRBV5-1 and J is TRBJ2-7; 7 bases agree with TRBD2. V lost 3 bases to trimming and J lost 2 bases; unmatched junction nucleotides: 5. Germline V gives CDR1 SGHRS, CDR2 YFSETQ. The CDR3 has 14 residues. The CDR3 here is CASSSGTNPYEQYF. As DNA, the CDR3 is TGCGCCAGCAGCTCCGGGACTAACCCCTACGAGCAGTACTTC.

Only a few counts were recorded for this clonotype. This chain links TRBV15 with TRBJ2-5, with TRBD2 matching over 12 bases. Per the germline V gene, CDR1 is LNHNV and CDR2 is YYDKDF (reference sequence). The CDR3 has 16 amino acids. V lost 0 bases, J lost 4 bases, and 3 bases stayed unmatched. The DNA of the CDR3 is TGTGCCACCAGCAGAGATGGGGGACTAGCGGGAGAGACCCAGTACTTC. This encodes CATSRDGGLAGETQYF.

The chain links TRBV4-1 to TRBJ2-5; TRBD2 aligns across 8 bases. CDR1 MGHRA and CDR2 YSYEKL come from the germline V gene. The CDR3 is 16 amino acids. Unmatched junction bases numbered 9, after V lost 1 base and J lost 5 bases. The CDR3 loop is CASSQAKGGGRETQYF. For the CDR3, the DNA is TGCGCCAGCAGCCAAGCGAAGGGCGGGGGGCGGGAGACCCAGTACTTC.

This clonotype was seen a few times. The chain links TRBV12-3 or TRBV12-4 to TRBJ2-2; D is uncertain. The CDR3 spans 15 residues. V was clipped by 2 bases and J by 0 bases, with 7 bases between them. CDR3 sequence (DNA): TGTGCCAGCAGTTTATGGACCACGAACACCGGGGAGCTGTTTTTT. Translation: CASSLWTTNTGELFF.

A few counts support this clonotype. This chain connects TRBV5-8 to TRBJ2-7; weak D call: TRBD2 (6 bases). V lost 4 bases to trimming and J lost 7 bases, with 9 bases between them. The germline CDR1 and CDR2 sequences are SGHTS and YDEGEE. CDR3 length equals 11 residues. CDR3 protein: CASSRRVEQYV. The CDR3 coding sequence is TGTGCCAGCAGCCGGAGGGTTGAGCAGTACGTC.

A single count supports this clonotype. The rearrangement uses TRBV18 and TRBJ2-3; 8 nucleotides line up with TRBD2. Losses at the gene ends were 0 bases for V and 6 bases for J; bases not matched to a gene: 2. CDR1 KGHSH and CDR2 LQKENI come from the germline V gene. CDR3 length: 14 amino acids. In DNA form, the CDR3 reads TGTGCCAGCTCACCACCTTCTAGCGGGGATACGCAGTATTTT. Translating it yields CASSPPSSGDTQYF.

This clonotype came up many times. The chain uses TRBV12-3 or TRBV12-4 and TRBJ2-3, with D maybe TRBD2 (5 bases). The CDR3 is 12 residues long. Trimming removed 3 bases at V and 5 bases at J, with 6 bases between. The CDR3 DNA follows: TGTGCCAGCAGTTTTCGGGGAGATACGCAGTATTTT. Translated, it gives CASSFRGDTQYF.

In its sample, this clonotype was seen a few times. The chain combines TRBV7-9 with TRBJ1-4, with D hard to call. The V gene's germline CDR1 is SEHNR and CDR2 FQNEAQ (reference sequence). V was clipped by 1 base and J by 6 bases, with 12 bases between them. The length of the CDR3 is 15 residues. CDR3: CASSLEGGSDEKLFF. The CDR3 nucleotides read TGTGCCAGCAGCTTAGAGGGAGGAAGTGATGAAAAACTGTTTTTT.

The V gene is TRBV19, the J gene TRBJ2-2; 9 bases map to TRBD1. Germline-derived CDR1 and CDR2 are LNHDA and SQIVND (reference sequence). The ends lost 5 bases at V and 4 bases at J; junction bases unmatched: 11. This CDR3 comprises 17 residues. The CDR3 sequence is CASSYLPGQGVTGELFF. The CDR3 bases are TGTGCCAGTAGTTATCTACCGGGACAGGGAGTCACCGGGGAGCTGTTTTTT.

V is TRBV7-7 and J is TRBJ2-5; a possible D gene is TRBD2 (5 bases). With 4 bases removed from V and 5 bases from J, the gap between germline ends came to 11 bases. This CDR3 spans 13 amino acids. Per germline, CDR1 SSHAT and CDR2 FNYEAQ (reference sequence). CDR3 loop: CASSSDSAETQYF. CDR3 coding DNA: TGTGCCAGCAGCTCGGACTCCGCGGAGACCCAGTACTTC.